What follows is one T cell receptor (beta chain) and its context. Its target antigen remains unknown. It has no much larger one-base neighbor in the sample; base qualities were not kept. RNA was extracted using the RNeasy kit, and roughly 0.5 to 1 microgram was reverse transcribed with random hexamers. TCR beta CDR3 regions were amplified with the immunoSEQ multiplex PCR assay covering 54 Vbeta and 13 Jbeta segments. Bias from PCR amplification was corrected by using a synthetic template baseline for primer optimization and for computational correction. Regarding the original processing steps: Reads were assigned to V, D and J genes according to IMGT and analyzed in immunoSEQ Analyzer, with only productive sequences retained. Clonality was computed as one minus Shannon entropy normalized by log2 of the number of productive unique sequences. For each patient and control, public and private clones were evaluated among the 100 most prevalent clones. A clone was defined as Susac-specific if it was absent from the healthy and MS cohorts, from 1052 published viral clones and from other ImmuneACCESS disease sequences. TCRdb cleaned the public reads at Q25 with fastp, built clones with MiXCR and kept in-frame beta chains. Here each entry gathers all rows of one CDR3 protein and keeps the most common genes and DNA. The V and J calls come from TCRdb's annotation, not from the publication. Across this sample there are roughly 190,000 distinct CDR3 sequences, with less than 95% seen only once. The ten largest clones capture over 0.08% of the sample.

This sample is drawn from a study of CD8 T cells in Susac syndrome (dated by TCRdb to about 2019). Regarding the research as a whole: Repertoire sequencing was used to test whether CD8+ T cell activation and differentiation in Susac syndrome was antigen driven. Here is what the overall study found, with its caveats: The study acknowledged that relatively few individuals were included in the TCR sequencing and HLA analysis.

Peripheral blood CD8+ and CD4+ T cells from healthy donors, Susac syndrome patients and multiple sclerosis patients were profiled using high-throughput TCR beta sequencing. Healthy donors were age- and sex-matched controls. Bulk CD8+ and CD4+ T cells were purified magnetically by negative isolation, whereas CD8+ TEMRA cells were enriched by FACS. Blood was drawn into EDTA tubes, processed within 24 hours, and PBMCs were isolated by density gradient centrifugation. PBMCs intended for TCR sequencing were frozen in liquid nitrogen and were later thawed in a 37 degrees C water bath. The sorted or isolated CD4+, CD8+ and CD8+ TEMRA cells reached a purity of at least 90%. V lost 9 bases and J lost 5 bases, and the count of bases not matched to a germline gene is 5. The CDR3 spans 13 residues, from the cysteine through the phenylalanine. Just CDR3 DNA is preserved here, 39 bases in frame from base 1.

This sequence was found in a human donor in good health. What was sequenced was CD4+ T cells from PBMCs. Recombination linked TRBV12-3 or TRBV12-4 to TRBJ2-1; the junction holds 9 bases that match TRBD2. At the DNA level, the sequence is TGTGCCAGTTCCCGACTAGCGGACAATGAGCAGTTCTTC. Its protein reads: CASSRLADNEQFF.